The 7 T cell receptor beta chains below were found in one sample sequenced in a study of blood T cell repertoires in COVID-19. Measured with immunoSEQ multiplex PCR; TCRdb has only the in-frame clones, and not every one. Here the sample spans some 290,000 clones, 88% being singletons. Material for sequencing was peripheral blood. The receptors stem from a woman aged 25 to 39 with COVID-19, enrolled during active disease.

The chain employs TRBV3-1 (or the pseudogene TRBV3-2) and TRBJ2-7; 10 bases fit TRBD1. This CDR3 has 17 residues. With 0 bases clipped from V and 4 bases from J, the junction kept 9 bases outside the gene matches. From germline, CDR1 is LGHDT and CDR2 YNNKEL (reference sequence). As DNA, the CDR3 is TGTGCCAGCAGCCAAGATAGGGGGGACAGGGGTCGGTACGAGCAGTACTTC. As protein: CASSQDRGDRGRYEQYF.

This clone was detected only once. This sequence joins TRBV28 and TRBJ2-1, with TRBD2 matching over 11 bases. With 2 bases clipped from V and 6 bases from J, the junction kept 6 bases outside the gene matches. Germline CDR1 is MDHEN and CDR2 is SYDVKM. The CDR3 spans 16 residues. The CDR3 loop is CASSLRRLAGGNEQFF. The DNA of the CDR3 is TGTGCCAGCAGTTTACGGCGTCTAGCGGGAGGCAATGAGCAGTTCTTC.

The rearrangement links TRBV2 to TRBJ2-7; TRBD1 might be the D (6 bases). The germline V and J ends were trimmed by 5 bases and 3 bases, with 17 bases remaining between them. Per the germline V gene, CDR1 is SNHLY and CDR2 is FYNNEI. This CDR3 contains 15 residues. CDR3 DNA sequence: TGTGCCAGCAGTCTCGAACAAGGACAGATCTACGAGCAGTACTTC. Its translation is CASSLEQGQIYEQYF. The full variable domain, rest sourced from reference TRBV2 and TRBJ2-7, is EPEVTQTPSHQVTQMGQEVILRCVPISNHLYFYWYRQILGQKVEFLVSFYNNEISEKSEIFDDQFSVERPDGSNFTLKIRSTKLEDSAMYFCASSLEQGQIYEQYFGPGTRLTVT.

The chain has TRBV5-1 and TRBJ1-1; possibly TRBD1 for D (5 bases). V shed 4 bases and J shed 8 bases, with 15 bases lying between them. The CDR3 is made up of 13 amino acids. Germline V gene data show CDR1 as SGHRS and CDR2 as YFSETQ. CDR3 protein: CASSIWGRSEAFF. CDR3 coding DNA: TGCGCCAGCAGCATATGGGGCAGATCCGAAGCTTTCTTT.

The V call is TRBV30, the J call TRBJ1-5; 8 bases fit TRBD1. The germline CDR1 and CDR2 sequences are GTSNPN and SVGIG (reference sequence). Losses at the gene ends were 5 bases for V and 6 bases for J; bases not matched to a gene: 3. The CDR3 spans 12 residues. The CDR3 sequence: CAWGQGSQPQHF. For the CDR3, the DNA is TGTGCCTGGGGACAGGGTAGTCAGCCCCAGCATTTT.

The chain uses TRBV19 and TRBJ1-5, with 11 bases aligning to TRBD1. Germline-derived CDR1 and CDR2 are LNHDA and SQIVND (reference sequence). This CDR3 is built from 18 residues. V gave up 4 bases and J gave up 3 bases; unmatched junction bases: 11. CDR3 loop: CASSTGTGGTSFNQPQHF. CDR3 nucleotides: TGTGCCAGTAGTACCGGGACAGGGGGTACCAGTTTCAATCAGCCCCAGCATTTT.

This rearrangement joins TRBV28 to TRBJ2-3, with 7 nucleotides matching TRBD2. CDR1 is MDHEN and CDR2 is SYDVKM in the germline V gene. V was clipped by 3 bases and J by 2 bases; unmatched bases: 5. This CDR3 spans 15 amino acids. The CDR3: CASSLWAGATDTQYF. For the CDR3, the DNA is TGTGCCAGCAGTTTGTGGGCGGGAGCCACAGATACGCAGTATTTT.